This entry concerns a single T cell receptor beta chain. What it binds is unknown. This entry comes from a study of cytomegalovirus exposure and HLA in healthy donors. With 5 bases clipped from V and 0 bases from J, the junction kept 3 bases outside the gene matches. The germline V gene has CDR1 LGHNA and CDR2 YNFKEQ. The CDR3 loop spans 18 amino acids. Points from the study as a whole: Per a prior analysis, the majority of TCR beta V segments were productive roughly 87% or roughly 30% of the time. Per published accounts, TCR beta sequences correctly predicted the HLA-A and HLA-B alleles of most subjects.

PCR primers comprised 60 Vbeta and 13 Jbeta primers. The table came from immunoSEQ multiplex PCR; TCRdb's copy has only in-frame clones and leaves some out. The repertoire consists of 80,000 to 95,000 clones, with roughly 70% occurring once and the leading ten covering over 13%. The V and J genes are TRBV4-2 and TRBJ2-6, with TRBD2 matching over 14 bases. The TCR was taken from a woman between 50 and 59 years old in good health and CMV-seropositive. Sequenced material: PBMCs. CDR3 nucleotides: TGTGCCAGCAGCAGTGGGACTAGCGGGAGCTCTGGGGCCAACGTCCTGACTTTC. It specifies CASSSGTSGSSGANVLTF.